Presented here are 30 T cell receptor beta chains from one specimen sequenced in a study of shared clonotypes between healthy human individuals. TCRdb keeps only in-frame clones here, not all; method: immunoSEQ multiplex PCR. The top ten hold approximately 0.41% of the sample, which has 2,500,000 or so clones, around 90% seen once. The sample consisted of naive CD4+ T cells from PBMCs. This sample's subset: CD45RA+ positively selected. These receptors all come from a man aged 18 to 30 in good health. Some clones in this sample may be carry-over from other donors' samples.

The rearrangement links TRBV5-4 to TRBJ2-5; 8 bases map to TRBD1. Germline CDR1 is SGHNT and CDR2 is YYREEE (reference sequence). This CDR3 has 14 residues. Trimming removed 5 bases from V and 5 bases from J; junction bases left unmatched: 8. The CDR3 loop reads CASSPRTGMETQYF. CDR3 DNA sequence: TGTGCCAGCAGTCCCAGGACAGGGATGGAGACCCAGTACTTC.

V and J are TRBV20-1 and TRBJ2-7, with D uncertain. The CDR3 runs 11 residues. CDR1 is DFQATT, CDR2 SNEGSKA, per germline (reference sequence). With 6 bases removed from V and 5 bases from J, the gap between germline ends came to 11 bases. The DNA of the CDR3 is TGCAGTGCGTTAGGCATCGACGAGCAGTACTTC. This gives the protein CSALGIDEQYF.

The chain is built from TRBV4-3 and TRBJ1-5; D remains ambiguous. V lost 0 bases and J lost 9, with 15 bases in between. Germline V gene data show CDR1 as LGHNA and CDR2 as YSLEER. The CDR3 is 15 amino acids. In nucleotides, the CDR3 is TGCGCCAGCAGCCAAGAGGAGGGCAGGTTGTGGCCCCAGCATTTT. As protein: CASSQEEGRLWPQHF.

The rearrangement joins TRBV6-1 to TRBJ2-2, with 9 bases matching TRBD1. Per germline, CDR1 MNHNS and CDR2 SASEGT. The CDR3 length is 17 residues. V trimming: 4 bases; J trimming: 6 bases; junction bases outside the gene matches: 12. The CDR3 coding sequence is TGTGCCAGCAGTGGCACCGGGACAGGGTGGGCCGCCGGGGAGCTGTTTTTT. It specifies CASSGTGTGWAAGELFF.

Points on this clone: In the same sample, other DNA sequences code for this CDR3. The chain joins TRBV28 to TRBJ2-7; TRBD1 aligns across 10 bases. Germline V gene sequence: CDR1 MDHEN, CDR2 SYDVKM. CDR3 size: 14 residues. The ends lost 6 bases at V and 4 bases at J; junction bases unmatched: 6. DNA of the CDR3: TGTGCCAGCAGCGCGGGACAGGGGCCGTACGAGCAGTACTTC. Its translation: CASSAGQGPYEQYF.

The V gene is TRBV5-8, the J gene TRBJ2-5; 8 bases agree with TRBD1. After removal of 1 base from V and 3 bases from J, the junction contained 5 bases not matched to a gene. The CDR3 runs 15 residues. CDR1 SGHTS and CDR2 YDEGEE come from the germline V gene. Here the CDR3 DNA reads TGTGCCAGCAGCTTGTTGGGACAGGTGAAAGAGACCCAGTACTTC. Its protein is CASSLLGQVKETQYF. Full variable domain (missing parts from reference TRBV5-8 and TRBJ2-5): EAGVTQSPTHLIKTRGQQATLRCSPISGHTSVYWYQQALGLGLQFLLWYDEGEERNRGNFPPRFSGRQFPNYSSELNVNALELEDSALYLCASSLLGQVKETQYFGPGTRLLVL.

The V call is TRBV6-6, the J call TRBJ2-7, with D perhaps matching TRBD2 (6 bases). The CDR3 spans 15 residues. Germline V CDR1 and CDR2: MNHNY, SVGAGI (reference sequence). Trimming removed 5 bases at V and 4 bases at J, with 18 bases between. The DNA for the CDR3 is TGTGCCAGCAGTGTACCGGGCGGGAAATCGTACGAGCAGTACTTC. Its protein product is CASSVPGGKSYEQYF.

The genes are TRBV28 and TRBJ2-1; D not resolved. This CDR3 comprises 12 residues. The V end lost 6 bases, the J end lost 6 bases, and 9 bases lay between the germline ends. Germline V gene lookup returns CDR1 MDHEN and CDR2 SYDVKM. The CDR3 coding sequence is TGTGCCAGCAGAAGTCTCCCCAATGAGCAGTTCTTC. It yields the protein CASRSLPNEQFF.

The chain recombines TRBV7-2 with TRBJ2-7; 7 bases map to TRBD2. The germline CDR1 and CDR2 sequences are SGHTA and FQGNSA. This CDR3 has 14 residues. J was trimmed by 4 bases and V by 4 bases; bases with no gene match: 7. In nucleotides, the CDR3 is TGTGCCAGCAGCTATAGCGGGTATGGATACGAGCAGTACTTC. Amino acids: CASSYSGYGYEQYF.

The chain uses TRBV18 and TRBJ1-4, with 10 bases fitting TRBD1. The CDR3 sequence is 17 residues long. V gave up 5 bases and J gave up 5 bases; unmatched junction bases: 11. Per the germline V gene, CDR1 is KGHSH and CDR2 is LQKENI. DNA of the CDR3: TGTGCCAGCTCAAGACAGGGGGCGAGAGCTCAAAATGAAAAACTGTTTTTT. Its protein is CASSRQGARAQNEKLFF.

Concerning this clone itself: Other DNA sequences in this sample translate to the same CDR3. This chain's CDR3 is CASSLSSGNTIYF. CDR3 DNA sequence: TGTGCCAGCAGTCTCAGCTCTGGAAACACCATATATTTT. J is TRBJ1-3 and V is TRBV2; D not resolved. V was pared by 5 bases and J by 0 bases, with 5 bases between. Looked up from germline, CDR1 is SNHLY and CDR2 is FYNNEI. This CDR3 comprises 13 residues. The full variable domain, its missing parts supplied by reference TRBV2 and TRBJ1-3, is EPEVTQTPSHQVTQMGQEVILRCVPISNHLYFYWYRQILGQKVEFLVSFYNNEISEKSEIFDDQFSVERPDGSNFTLKIRSTKLEDSAMYFCASSLSSGNTIYFGEGSWLTVV.

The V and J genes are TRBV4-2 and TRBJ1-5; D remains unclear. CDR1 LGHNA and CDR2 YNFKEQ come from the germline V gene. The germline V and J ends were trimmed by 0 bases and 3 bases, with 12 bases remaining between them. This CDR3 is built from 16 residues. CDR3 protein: CASSQDRRQDNQPQHF. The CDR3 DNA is TGTGCCAGCAGCCAAGATCGGAGGCAGGACAATCAGCCCCAGCATTTT.

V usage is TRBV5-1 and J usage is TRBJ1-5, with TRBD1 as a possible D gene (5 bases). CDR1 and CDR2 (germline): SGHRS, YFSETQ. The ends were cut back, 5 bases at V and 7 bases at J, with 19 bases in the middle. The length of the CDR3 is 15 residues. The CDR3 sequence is CASRPAPTAGQPQHF. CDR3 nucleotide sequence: TGCGCCAGCAGACCCGCGCCGACAGCGGGGCAGCCCCAGCATTTT.

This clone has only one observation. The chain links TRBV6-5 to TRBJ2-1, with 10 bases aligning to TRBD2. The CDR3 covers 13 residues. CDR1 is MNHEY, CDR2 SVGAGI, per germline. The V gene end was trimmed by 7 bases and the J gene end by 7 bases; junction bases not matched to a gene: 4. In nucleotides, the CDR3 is TGTGCCAGCAAGGGAGCGGGAGGGAATGAGCAGTTCTTC. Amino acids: CASKGAGGNEQFF.

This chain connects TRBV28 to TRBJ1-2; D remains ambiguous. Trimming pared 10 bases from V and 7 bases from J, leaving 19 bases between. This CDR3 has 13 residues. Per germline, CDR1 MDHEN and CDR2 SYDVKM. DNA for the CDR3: TGTGCCACCTCCTTCTCTTCGCTGACTGGCTACACCTTC. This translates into CATSFSSLTGYTF.

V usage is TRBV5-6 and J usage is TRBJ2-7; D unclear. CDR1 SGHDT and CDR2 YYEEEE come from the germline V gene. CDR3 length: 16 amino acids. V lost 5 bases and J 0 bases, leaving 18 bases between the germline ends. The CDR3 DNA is TGTGCCAGCAGTGGTGCTTTAGGATATACCTCCTACGAGCAGTACTTC. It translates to CASSGALGYTSYEQYF.

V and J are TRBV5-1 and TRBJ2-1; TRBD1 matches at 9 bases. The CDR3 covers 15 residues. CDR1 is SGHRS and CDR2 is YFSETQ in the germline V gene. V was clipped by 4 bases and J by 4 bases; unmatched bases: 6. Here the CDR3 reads CASSPDRGGYNEQFF. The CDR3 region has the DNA TGCGCCAGCAGCCCCGACAGGGGGGGATACAATGAGCAGTTCTTC.

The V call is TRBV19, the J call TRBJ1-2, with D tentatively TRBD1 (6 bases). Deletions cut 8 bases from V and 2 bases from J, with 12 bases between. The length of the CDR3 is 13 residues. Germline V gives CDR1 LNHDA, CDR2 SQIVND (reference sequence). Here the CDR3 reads CASDTRGNYGYTF. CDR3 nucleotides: TGTGCCAGTGACACAAGGGGGAACTATGGCTACACCTTC.

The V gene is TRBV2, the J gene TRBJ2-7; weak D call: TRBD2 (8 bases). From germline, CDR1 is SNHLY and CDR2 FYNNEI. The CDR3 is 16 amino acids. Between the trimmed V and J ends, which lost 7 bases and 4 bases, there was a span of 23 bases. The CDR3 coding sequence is TGTGCCAGCAAGGCAGGGGGTGGGCGGGAGGCGTACGAGCAGTACTTC. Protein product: CASKAGGGREAYEQYF.

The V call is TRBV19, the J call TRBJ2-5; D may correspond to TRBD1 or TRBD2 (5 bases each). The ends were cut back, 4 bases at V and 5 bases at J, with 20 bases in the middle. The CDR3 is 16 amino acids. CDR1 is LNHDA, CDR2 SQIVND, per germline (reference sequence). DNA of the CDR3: TGTGCCAGTAGTAGCCGTGGGGAGCCGAGGGGCGAGACCCAGTACTTC. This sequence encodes CASSSRGEPRGETQYF.

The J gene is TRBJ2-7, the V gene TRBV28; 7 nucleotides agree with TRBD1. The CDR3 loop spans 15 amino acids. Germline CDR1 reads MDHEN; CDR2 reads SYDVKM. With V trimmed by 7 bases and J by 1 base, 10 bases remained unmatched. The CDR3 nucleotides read TGTGCCAGCACCCCGTGGACAGGCCAGTCCTACGAGCAGTACTTC. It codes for CASTPWTGQSYEQYF.

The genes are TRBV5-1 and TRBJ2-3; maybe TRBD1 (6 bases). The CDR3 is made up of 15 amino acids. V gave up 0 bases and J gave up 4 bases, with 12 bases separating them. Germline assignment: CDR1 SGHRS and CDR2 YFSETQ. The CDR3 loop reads CASSLVGAGSDTQYF. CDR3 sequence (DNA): TGCGCCAGCAGCTTGGTGGGGGCAGGGTCAGATACGCAGTATTTT.

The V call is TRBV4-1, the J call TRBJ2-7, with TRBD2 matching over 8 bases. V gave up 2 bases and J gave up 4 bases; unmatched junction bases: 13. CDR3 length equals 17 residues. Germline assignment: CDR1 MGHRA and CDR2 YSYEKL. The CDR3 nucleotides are TGCGCCAGCAGCCAACCATTTGCAGCGGGGGTCCTTTACGAGCAGTACTTC. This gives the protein CASSQPFAAGVLYEQYF.

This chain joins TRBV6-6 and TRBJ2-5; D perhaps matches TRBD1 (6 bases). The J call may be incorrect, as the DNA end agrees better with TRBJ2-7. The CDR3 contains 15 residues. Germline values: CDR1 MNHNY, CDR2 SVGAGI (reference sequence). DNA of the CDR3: TGTGCCAGCAAACCCCCAAGGGGACACTACTACGAGCAGTACTTC. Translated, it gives CASKPPRGHYYEQYF.

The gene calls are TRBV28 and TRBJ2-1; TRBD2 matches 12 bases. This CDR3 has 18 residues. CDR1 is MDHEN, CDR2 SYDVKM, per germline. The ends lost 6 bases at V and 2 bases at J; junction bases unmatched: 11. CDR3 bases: TGTGCCAGCAGCGAATCTGGACTAGCGGGATGGACCTACAATGAGCAGTTCTTC. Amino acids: CASSESGLAGWTYNEQFF.

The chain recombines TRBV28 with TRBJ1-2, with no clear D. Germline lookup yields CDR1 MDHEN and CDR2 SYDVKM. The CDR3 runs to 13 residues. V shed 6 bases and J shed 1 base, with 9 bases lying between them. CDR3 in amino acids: CASRADGNYGYTF. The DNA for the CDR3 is TGTGCCAGCAGGGCCGACGGTAACTATGGCTACACCTTC.

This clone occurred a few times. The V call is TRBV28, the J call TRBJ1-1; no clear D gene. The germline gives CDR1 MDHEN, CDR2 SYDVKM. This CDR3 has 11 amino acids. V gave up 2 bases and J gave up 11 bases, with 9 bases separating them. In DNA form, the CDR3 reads TGTGCCAGCAGTTTACGGGAAAAGGCTTTCTTT. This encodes CASSLREKAFF.

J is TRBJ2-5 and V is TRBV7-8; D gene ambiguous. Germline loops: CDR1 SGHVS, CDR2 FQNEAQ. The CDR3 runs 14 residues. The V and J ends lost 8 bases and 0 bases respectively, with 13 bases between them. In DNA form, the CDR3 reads TGTGCCAGCGGTCCGGCAGCGTACCAAGAGACCCAGTACTTC. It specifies CASGPAAYQETQYF.

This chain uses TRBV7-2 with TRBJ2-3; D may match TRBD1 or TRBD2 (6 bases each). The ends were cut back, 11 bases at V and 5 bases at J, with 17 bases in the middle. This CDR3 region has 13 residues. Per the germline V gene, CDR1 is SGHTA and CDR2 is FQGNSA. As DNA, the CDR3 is TGTGCCTCAGCCGTCGGGGGCGGAGATACGCAGTATTTT. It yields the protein CASAVGGGDTQYF. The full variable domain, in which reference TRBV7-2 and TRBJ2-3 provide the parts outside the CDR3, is GAGVSQSPSNKVTEKGKDVELRCDPISGHTALYWYRQSLGQGLEFLIYFQGNSAPDKSGLPSDRFSAERTGGSVSTLTIQRTQQEDSAVYLCASAVGGGDTQYFGPGTRLTVL.

For the CDR3, the DNA is TGTGCCAGCAGTGACCGCAGCTCGGGAGGCTACACCTTC. Its translation is CASSDRSSGGYTF. The V gene is TRBV2, the J gene TRBJ1-2, with unresolved D. The V gene lost 3 bases and the J gene lost 8 bases, with 13 bases spanning the gap. CDR3 length: 13 residues. Germline V gene lookup returns CDR1 SNHLY and CDR2 FYNNEI.